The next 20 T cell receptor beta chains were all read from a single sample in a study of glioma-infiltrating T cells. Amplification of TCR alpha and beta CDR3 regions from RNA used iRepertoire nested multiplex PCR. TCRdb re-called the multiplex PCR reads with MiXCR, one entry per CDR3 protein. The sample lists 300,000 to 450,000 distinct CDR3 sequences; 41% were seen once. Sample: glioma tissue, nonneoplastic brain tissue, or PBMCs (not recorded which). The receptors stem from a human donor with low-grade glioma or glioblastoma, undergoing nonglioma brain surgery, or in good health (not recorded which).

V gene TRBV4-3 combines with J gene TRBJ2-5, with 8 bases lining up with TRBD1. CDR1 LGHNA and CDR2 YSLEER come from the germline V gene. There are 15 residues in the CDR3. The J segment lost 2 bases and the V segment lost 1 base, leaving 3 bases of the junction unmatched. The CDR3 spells CASSQGTGHQETQYF. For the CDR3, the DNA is TGCGCCAGCAGCCAAGGGACAGGGCATCAAGAGACCCAGTACTTC.

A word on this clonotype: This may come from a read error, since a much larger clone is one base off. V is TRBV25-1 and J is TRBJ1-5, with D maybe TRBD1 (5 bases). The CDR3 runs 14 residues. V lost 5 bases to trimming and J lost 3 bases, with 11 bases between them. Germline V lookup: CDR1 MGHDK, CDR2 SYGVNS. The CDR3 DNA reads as TGTGCCAGCAGTTGGGCAGGACACAATCAGCCCCAGCATTTT. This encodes CASSWAGHNQPQHF.

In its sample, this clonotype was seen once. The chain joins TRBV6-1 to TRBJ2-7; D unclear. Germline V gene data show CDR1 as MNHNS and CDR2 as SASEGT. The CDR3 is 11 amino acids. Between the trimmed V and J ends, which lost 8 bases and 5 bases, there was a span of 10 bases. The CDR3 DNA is TGTGCCAGCTCACCAAGTGACGAGCAGTACTTC. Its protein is CASSPSDEQYF.

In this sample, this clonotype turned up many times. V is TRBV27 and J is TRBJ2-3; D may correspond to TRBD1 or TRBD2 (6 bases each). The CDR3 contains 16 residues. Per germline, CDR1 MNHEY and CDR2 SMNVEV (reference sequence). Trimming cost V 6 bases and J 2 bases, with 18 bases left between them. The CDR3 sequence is CASRYKGEVTTDTQYF. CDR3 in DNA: TGTGCCAGCAGATATAAGGGGGAGGTTACCACAGATACGCAGTATTTT.

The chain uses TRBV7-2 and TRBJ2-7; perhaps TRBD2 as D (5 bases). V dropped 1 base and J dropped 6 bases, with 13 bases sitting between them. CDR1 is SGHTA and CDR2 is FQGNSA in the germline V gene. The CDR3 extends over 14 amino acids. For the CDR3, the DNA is TGTGCCAGCAGCTTAGTTAGCGCGGGCGGCGAGCAGTACTTC. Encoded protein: CASSLVSAGGEQYF.

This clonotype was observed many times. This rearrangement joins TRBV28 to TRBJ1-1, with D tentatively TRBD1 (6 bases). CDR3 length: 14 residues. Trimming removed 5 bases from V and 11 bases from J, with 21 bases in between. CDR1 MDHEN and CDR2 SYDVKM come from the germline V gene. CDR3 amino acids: CASSTRTVPFGAFF. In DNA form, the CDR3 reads TGTGCCAGCAGTACCAGGACAGTCCCCTTTGGGGCTTTCTTT.

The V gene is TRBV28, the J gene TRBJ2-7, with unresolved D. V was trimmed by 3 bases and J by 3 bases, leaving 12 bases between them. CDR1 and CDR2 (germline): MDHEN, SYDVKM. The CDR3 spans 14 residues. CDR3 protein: CASSFGTLIYEQYF. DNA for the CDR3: TGTGCCAGCAGTTTTGGTACTCTCATCTACGAGCAGTACTTC.

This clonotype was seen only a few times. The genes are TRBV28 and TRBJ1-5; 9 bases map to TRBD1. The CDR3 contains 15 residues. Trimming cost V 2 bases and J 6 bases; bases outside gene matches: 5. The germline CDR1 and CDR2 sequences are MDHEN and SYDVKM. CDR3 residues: CASSLTGGLAQPQHF. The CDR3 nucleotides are TGTGCCAGCAGTTTAACAGGGGGCTTGGCTCAGCCCCAGCATTTT. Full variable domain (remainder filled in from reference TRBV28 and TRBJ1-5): DVKVTQSSRYLVKRTGEKVFLECVQDMDHENMFWYRQDPGLGLRLIYFSYDVKMKEKGDIPEGYSVSREKKERFSLILESASTNQTSMYLCASSLTGGLAQPQHFGDGTRLSIL.

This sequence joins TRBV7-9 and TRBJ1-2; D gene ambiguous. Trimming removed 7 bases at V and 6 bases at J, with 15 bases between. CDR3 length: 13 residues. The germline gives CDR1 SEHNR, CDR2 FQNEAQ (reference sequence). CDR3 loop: CASIPTGSHGYTF. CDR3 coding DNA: TGTGCCAGCATCCCCACCGGATCGCATGGCTACACCTTC.

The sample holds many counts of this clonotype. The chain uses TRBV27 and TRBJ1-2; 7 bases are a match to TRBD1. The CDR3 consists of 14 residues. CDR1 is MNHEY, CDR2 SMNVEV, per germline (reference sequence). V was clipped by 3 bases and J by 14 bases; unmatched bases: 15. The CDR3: CASSFSGQASERTF. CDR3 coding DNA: TGTGCCAGCAGTTTTTCAGGACAGGCCTCTGAAAGGACCTTC.

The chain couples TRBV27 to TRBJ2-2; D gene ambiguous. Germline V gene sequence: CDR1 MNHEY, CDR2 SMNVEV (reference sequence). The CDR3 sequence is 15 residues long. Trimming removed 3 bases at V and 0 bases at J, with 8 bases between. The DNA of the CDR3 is TGTGCCAGCAGTTTGGGCCCGGCGAACACCGGGGAGCTGTTTTTT. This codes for CASSLGPANTGELFF.

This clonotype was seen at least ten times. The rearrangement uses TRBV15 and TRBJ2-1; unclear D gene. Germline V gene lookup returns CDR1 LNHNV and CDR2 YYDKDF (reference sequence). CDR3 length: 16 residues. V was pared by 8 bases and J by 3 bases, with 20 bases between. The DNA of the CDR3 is TGTGCCACCTCCTTAACACGGGTTTACGTCTACAATGAGCAGTTCTTC. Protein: CATSLTRVYVYNEQFF.

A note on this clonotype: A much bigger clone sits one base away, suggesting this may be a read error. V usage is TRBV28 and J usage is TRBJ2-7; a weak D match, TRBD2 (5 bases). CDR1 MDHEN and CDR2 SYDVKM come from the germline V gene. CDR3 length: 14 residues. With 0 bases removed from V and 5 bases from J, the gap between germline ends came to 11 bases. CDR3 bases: TGTGCCAGCAGTTTATGGGCAGCTAGCCACGAGCAGTACTTC. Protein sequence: CASSLWAASHEQYF. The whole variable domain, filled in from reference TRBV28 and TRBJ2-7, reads DVKVTQSSRYLVKRTGEKVFLECVQDMDHENMFWYRQDPGLGLRLIYFSYDVKMKEKGDIPEGYSVSREKKERFSLILESASTNQTSMYLCASSLWAASHEQYFGPGTRLTVT.

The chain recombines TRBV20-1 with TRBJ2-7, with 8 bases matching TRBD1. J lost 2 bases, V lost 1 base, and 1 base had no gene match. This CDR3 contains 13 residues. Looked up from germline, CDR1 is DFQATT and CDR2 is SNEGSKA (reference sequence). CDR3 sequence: CSARARGPYEQYF. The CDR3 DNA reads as TGCAGTGCTAGAGCCAGGGGGCCCTACGAGCAGTACTTC.

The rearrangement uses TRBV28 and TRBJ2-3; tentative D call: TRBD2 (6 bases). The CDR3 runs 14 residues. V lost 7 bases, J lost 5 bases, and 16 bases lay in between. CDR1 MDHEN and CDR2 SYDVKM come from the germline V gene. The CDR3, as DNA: TGTGCCAGCATCACGAGACGGGGACTAGATACGCAGTATTTT. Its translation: CASITRRGLDTQYF.

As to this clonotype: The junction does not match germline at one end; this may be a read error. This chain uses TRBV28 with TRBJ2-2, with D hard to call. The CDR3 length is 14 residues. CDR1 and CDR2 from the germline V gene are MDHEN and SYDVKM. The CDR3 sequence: CASGLLANTGELFF. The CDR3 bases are TGTGCCAGCGGTTTATTAGCGAACACCGGGGAGCTGTTTTTT.

Written as DNA, the CDR3 is TGTGCCAGCACCAAACAGGGCTCGGCCGGGGAGCTGTTTTTT. This translates into CASTKQGSAGELFF. V and J are TRBV7-6 and TRBJ2-2; D may be TRBD1 (6 bases). The length of the CDR3 is 14 residues. CDR1 is SGHVS and CDR2 is FNYEAQ in the germline V gene. V lost 7 bases, J lost 6 bases, and 15 bases lay in between.

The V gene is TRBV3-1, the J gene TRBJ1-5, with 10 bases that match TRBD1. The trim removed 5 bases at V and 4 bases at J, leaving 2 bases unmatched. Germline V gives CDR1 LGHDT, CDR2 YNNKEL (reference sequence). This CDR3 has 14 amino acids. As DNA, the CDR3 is TGTGCCAGCAGCGAGGACAGGGGGAATCAGCCCCAGCATTTT. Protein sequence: CASSEDRGNQPQHF.

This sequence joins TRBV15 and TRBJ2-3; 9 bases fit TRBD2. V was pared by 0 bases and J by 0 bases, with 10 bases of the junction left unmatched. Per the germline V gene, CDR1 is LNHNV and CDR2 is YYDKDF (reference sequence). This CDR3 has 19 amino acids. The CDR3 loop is CATSRDRWASGDSTDTQYF. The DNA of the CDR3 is TGTGCCACCAGCAGAGATCGCTGGGCTAGCGGGGATAGCACAGATACGCAGTATTTT.

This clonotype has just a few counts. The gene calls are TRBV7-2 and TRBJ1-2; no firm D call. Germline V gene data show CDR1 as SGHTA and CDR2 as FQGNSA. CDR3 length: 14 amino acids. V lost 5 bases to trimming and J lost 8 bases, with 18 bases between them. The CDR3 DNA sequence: TGTGCCAGCAGCCCCGTAGCATCGGAGGGCGGCTACACCTTC. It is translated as CASSPVASEGGYTF.